Below, 16 T cell receptor beta chains from the same sample are listed, as sequenced in a study of cytomegalovirus exposure and HLA in healthy donors. This PCR relied on a set of 60 Vbeta primers and 13 Jbeta primers. Sequencing used immunoSEQ multiplex PCR; TCRdb keeps in-frame clones, though not all of them. The top ten clones hold about 13% of a sample with approximately 140,000 clones, 65% to 80% of them seen once. Sequenced material: PBMCs. These receptors were obtained from a middle-aged man in good health and CMV-seropositive.

This chain uses TRBV10-3 with TRBJ1-3; 9 bases map to TRBD1. The CDR3 spans 15 residues. The germline CDR1 and CDR2 sequences are ENHRY and SYGVKD. V trimming: 4 bases; J trimming: 5 bases; junction bases outside the gene matches: 6. DNA for the CDR3: TGTGCCATCAGTGTAGGGACAGGGCTCCGAAACACCATATATTTT. This translates into CAISVGTGLRNTIYF.

The CDR3 bases are TGTGCCGGCCGACCGGGACAGGGGGTAGATACGCAGTATTTT. Residues: CAGRPGQGVDTQYF. This chain links TRBV10-3 with TRBJ2-3; 11 positions agree with TRBD1. This CDR3 has 14 residues. Germline assignment: CDR1 ENHRY and CDR2 SYGVKD. Trimming cost V 11 bases and J 5 bases; bases outside gene matches: 9.

V gene TRBV18 combines with J gene TRBJ1-1; D not certain. V was cut by 2 bases and J by 1 base, with 11 bases left in between. The CDR3 is made up of 15 amino acids. Germline V lookup: CDR1 KGHSH, CDR2 LQKENI. The CDR3 DNA is TGTGCCAGCTCACCAATCCGGGATTCGAACACTGAAGCTTTCTTT. Amino acid sequence: CASSPIRDSNTEAFF.

This rearrangement joins TRBV7-9 to TRBJ1-1, with a possible D match to TRBD1 (5 bases). This CDR3 has 14 amino acids. V dropped 5 bases and J dropped 6 bases, with 16 bases sitting between them. Germline-derived CDR1 and CDR2 are SEHNR and FQNEAQ (reference sequence). The CDR3 nucleotides read TGTGCCAGCAGCCCGACGGGTTTAGGGGCTGAAGCTTTCTTT. It codes for CASSPTGLGAEAFF.

The rearrangement joins TRBV9 to TRBJ2-7, with TRBD1 matching 7 bases. The V gene's germline CDR1 is SGDLS and CDR2 YYNGEE. V dropped 3 bases and J dropped 6; count of bases not matched to a gene: 12. The CDR3 loop spans 15 amino acids. The CDR3 spells CASSAGWTGISEQYF. For the CDR3, the DNA is TGTGCCAGCAGCGCGGGTTGGACAGGAATCAGCGAGCAGTACTTC.

This clone was seen just once. The chain carries TRBV6-6 and TRBJ2-7; TRBD1 matches 7 bases. CDR1 and CDR2 from the germline V gene are MNHNY and SVGAGI (reference sequence). The CDR3 spans 14 residues. J was trimmed by 6 bases and V by 8 bases; bases with no gene match: 13. The CDR3 sequence is CASRPSRGPTEQYF. The CDR3 nucleotides read TGTGCCAGCCGGCCGTCGAGGGGGCCTACCGAGCAGTACTTC.

The chain employs TRBV28 and TRBJ1-4; D is perhaps TRBD1 (5 bases). Germline CDR1 and CDR2: MDHEN and SYDVKM. The CDR3 is made up of 16 amino acids. V was pared by 5 bases and J by 2 bases, with 15 bases between. CDR3: CASSPVRDGTNEKLFF. CDR3 nucleotides: TGTGCCAGCAGTCCCGTCAGGGATGGGACTAATGAAAAACTGTTTTTT.

V and J are TRBV5-4 and TRBJ2-5; unclear D gene. The CDR3 runs 13 residues. CDR1 is SGHNT, CDR2 YYREEE, per germline (reference sequence). V gave up 4 bases and J gave up 5 bases, with 12 bases separating them. This CDR3 reads CASSTDTSETQYF. CDR3 coding DNA: TGTGCCAGCAGCACCGATACATCGGAGACCCAGTACTTC.

The J gene is TRBJ2-7, the V gene TRBV7-2; 7 bases agree with TRBD2. The germline CDR1 and CDR2 sequences are SGHTA and FQGNSA. Unmatched junction bases numbered 11, after V lost 5 bases and J lost 4 bases. The CDR3 consists of 15 residues. CDR3 region: CASSVAGPGGYEQYF. CDR3 coding DNA: TGTGCCAGCAGCGTCGCCGGGCCCGGGGGGTACGAGCAGTACTTC.

About this clone itself: Other DNA sequences within the sample encode an identical CDR3. The genes are TRBV13 and TRBJ2-1, with a weak D call TRBD2 (5 bases). This CDR3 has 12 amino acids. Germline CDR1 and CDR2: PRHDT and FYEKMQ (reference sequence). V was shortened by 5 bases and J by 3 bases, with 5 bases between the two germline ends. CDR3 sequence: CASSRDYNEQFF. CDR3 bases: TGTGCCAGCAGCCGGGACTACAATGAGCAGTTCTTC.

The chain couples TRBV4-3 to TRBJ1-2; D is uncertain. The CDR3 length is 15 residues. V lost 1 base, J lost 5 bases, and 14 bases lay in between. From germline, CDR1 is LGHNA and CDR2 YSLEER. The CDR3 DNA sequence: TGCGCCAGCAGCCAAGGTCTGAACACGGGGTATGGCTACACCTTC. Translating gives CASSQGLNTGYGYTF.

The chain has TRBV30 and TRBJ2-7; D may be TRBD1 (6 bases). Germline V gives CDR1 GTSNPN, CDR2 SVGIG (reference sequence). The CDR3 length is 13 residues. V shed 8 bases and J shed 1 base, with 15 bases lying between them. The CDR3 region is CARSAGASYEQYF. The CDR3 region has the DNA TGTGCCCGAAGTGCAGGGGCTTCCTACGAGCAGTACTTC. The complete variable domain, with remaining parts taken from reference TRBV30 and TRBJ2-7, reads SQTIHQWPATLVQPVGSPLSLECTVEGTSNPNLYWYRQAAGRGLQLLFYSVGIGQISSEVPQNLSASRPQDRQFILSSKKLLLSDSGFYLCARSAGASYEQYFGPGTRLTVT.

The gene calls are TRBV10-1 and TRBJ1-1, with D tentatively TRBD1 (6 bases). The CDR3 runs 14 residues. Germline values: CDR1 WNHNN, CDR2 SYGVQD (reference sequence). Trimming took off 2 bases at V and 2 bases at J, with 9 bases between the two ends. The CDR3 sequence is CASSERTANTEAFF. CDR3 nucleotides: TGCGCCAGCAGTGAGAGGACAGCAAACACTGAAGCTTTCTTT.

This chain joins TRBV6-6 and TRBJ1-1; 7 nucleotides match TRBD1. CDR1 is MNHNY and CDR2 is SVGAGI in the germline V gene (reference sequence). CDR3 length equals 13 residues. V was clipped by 10 bases and J by 0 bases; unmatched bases: 5. CDR3 residues: CAIRGAMNTEAFF. Here the CDR3 DNA reads TGTGCCATCAGGGGGGCCATGAACACTGAAGCTTTCTTT.

The chain carries TRBV5-1 and TRBJ2-5; 7 positions match TRBD2. V lost 4 bases to trimming and J lost 0 bases; unmatched junction nucleotides: 3. Per germline, CDR1 SGHRS and CDR2 YFSETQ. The CDR3 sequence is 14 residues long. The CDR3 loop is CASSPRGDQETQYF. Written as DNA, the CDR3 is TGCGCCAGCAGCCCACGGGGGGACCAAGAGACCCAGTACTTC.

This clone was seen more than once but under ten times. CDR3: CASSLEGANYGYTF. CDR3 DNA sequence: TGCGCCAGCAGCTTGGAGGGAGCTAACTATGGCTACACCTTC. This chain joins TRBV5-1 and TRBJ1-2; D not resolved. Germline CDR1 SGHRS, CDR2 YFSETQ. The CDR3 totals 14 residues. The V end was cut by 0 bases, the J end by 0 bases, with 6 bases between.